This TCR beta chain was identified in a study of T cells in Graves' hyperthyroidism and ophthalmopathy. Researchers amplified the TCR beta CDR3 regions from RNA transcripts. Researchers ran a first-round RT-PCR on the TCR CDR3 using the HTBI primer set. MiXCR, applied by TCRdb to the multiplex PCR reads, yields one record per CDR3 protein. The data hold 300,000 to 450,000 distinct CDR3 sequences, with more than 20% observed a single time. CDR3 length equals 15 residues. Trimming at V came to 4 bases and at J to 9 bases, leaving 10 bases not matched to a gene. The origin of this receptor is a man over 45 with Graves' hyperthyroidism. The chain has TRBV12-3 or TRBV12-4 and TRBJ2-1; TRBD1 agrees at 9 bases. Specimen: blood. CDR3 sequence reads: CASSYSFGTGSEQFF. CDR3 bases: TGTGCCAGCAGTTACTCTTTCGGGACAGGGTCTGAGCAGTTCTTC.